This T cell receptor (beta chain) stems from a study of T cells after yellow fever vaccination. The study's findings and limits: Booster sampling recovered most clones from primary vaccination (nearly 98% CD4, roughly 90% CD8).

Making TCR cDNA involved 5'RACE template switching, which added UMIs and a universal primer site. TCRdb processed the 5' RACE reads anew with MiXCR; each CDR3 protein has one entry. Among 550,000 to 750,000 distinct CDR3 sequences listed, approximately 12% were seen once. About this clonotype itself: The antigen remains undetermined.

Germline V gene sequence: CDR1 MNHEY, CDR2 SMNVEV (reference sequence). The CDR3 is made up of 14 amino acids. Trimming stripped 3 bases from V and 5 bases from J, with 13 bases between. The rearrangement joins TRBV27 to TRBJ1-1, with D tentatively TRBD1 (6 bases). Specimen: PBMCs, collected on the day of the yellow fever booster vaccination. This clonotype originated in a man younger than 40 who received the YFV17D yellow fever vaccine. The CDR3 loop is CASSFGGLVTEAFF. The DNA for the CDR3 is TGTGCCAGCAGTTTCGGGGGGCTAGTAACTGAAGCTTTCTTT.